Presented here are 3 T cell receptor beta chains from one specimen sequenced in a study of T cell responses to AZD1222 COVID-19 vaccine. Some clones are missing from TCRdb's copy, which holds only in-frame ones; the method was immunoSEQ multiplex PCR. Here the sample spans 85,000 to 90,000 clones, roughly 86% being singletons. The sequencing here drew on peripheral blood, taken on day 0 of AZD1222 vaccination. These receptors were obtained from an adult in good health.

V usage is TRBV28 and J usage is TRBJ2-1; 8 bases align to TRBD1. Germline V lookup: CDR1 MDHEN, CDR2 SYDVKM. V shed 5 bases, J shed 7 bases, and the junction held 7 bases outside the gene matches. The CDR3 is 14 residues long. The CDR3 loop reads CASSIDRGRNEQFF. CDR3 nucleotides: TGTGCCAGCAGTATCGACAGGGGTAGGAATGAGCAGTTCTTC.

J is TRBJ1-5 and V is TRBV5-1; possibly TRBD1 for D (6 bases). The CDR3 runs 15 residues. Germline CDR1 and CDR2: SGHRS and YFSETQ. Trimming shortened V by 0 bases and J by 6 bases, and 13 bases separated the two germline ends. The CDR3 sequence: CASSLEGEVGQPQHF. Here the CDR3 DNA reads TGCGCCAGCAGCTTGGAGGGGGAGGTCGGTCAGCCCCAGCATTTT.

This clone was found a few times. The gene calls are TRBV3-1 (or the pseudogene TRBV3-2) and TRBJ1-6; the match to TRBD1 covers 7 bases. Germline CDR1 reads LGHDT; CDR2 reads YNNKEL (reference sequence). J was trimmed by 8 bases and V by 1 base; bases with no gene match: 2. The CDR3 extends over 14 amino acids. The CDR3: CASSQAGGDSPLHF. The CDR3, as DNA: TGTGCCAGCAGCCAAGCAGGGGGTGATTCACCCCTCCACTTT.